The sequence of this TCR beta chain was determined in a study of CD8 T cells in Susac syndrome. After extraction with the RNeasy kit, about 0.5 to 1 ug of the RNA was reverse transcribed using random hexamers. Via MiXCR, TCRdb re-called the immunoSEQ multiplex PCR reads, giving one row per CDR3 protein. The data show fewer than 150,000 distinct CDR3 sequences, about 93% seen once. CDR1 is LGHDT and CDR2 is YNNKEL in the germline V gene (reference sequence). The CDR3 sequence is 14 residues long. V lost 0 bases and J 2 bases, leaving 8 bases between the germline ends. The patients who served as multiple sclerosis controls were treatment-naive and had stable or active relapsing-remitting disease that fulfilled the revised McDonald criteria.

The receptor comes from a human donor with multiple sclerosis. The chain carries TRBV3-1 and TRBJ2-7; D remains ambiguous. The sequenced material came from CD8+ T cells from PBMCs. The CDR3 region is CASSQDLSTYEQYF. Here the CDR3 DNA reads TGTGCCAGCAGCCAAGATCTCTCTACCTACGAGCAGTACTTC.